This TCR beta chain was sequenced for a study of blood T cell repertoires in COVID-19. Background on the study: In each case, the material was cDNA or gDNA derived from T cells, B-cell-depleted T cells, or PBMCs.

In the original processing: Amplification from reference gene primers served as the basis for estimated nucleated cell counts. Repertoires were generated with immunoSEQ multiplex PCR, while TCRdb's copy carries only in-frame clones and drops some. V, J and clone size are those of that table, while D and trimming were read from the DNA. The profile shows around 150,000 clones, about 83% of them singletons. This clone turned up a few times. V lost 1 base and J lost 3, with 4 bases in between. The CDR3 sequence is 13 residues long. Germline values: CDR1 SGHNT, CDR2 YYREEE (reference sequence). Specimen: peripheral blood. The clonotype comes from a man in his fifties or sixties with acute or convalescent COVID-19. V usage is TRBV5-4 and J usage is TRBJ2-2; no clear D gene. The CDR3 spells CASSLTDTGELFF. CDR3 sequence (DNA): TGTGCCAGCAGCTTGACAGACACCGGGGAGCTGTTTTTT.